The 15 T cell receptor beta chains below come from one sample, sequenced in a study of cytotoxic CD8 clonotypes in ibrutinib-treated CLL. Method: immunoSEQ multiplex PCR; TCRdb's copy keeps in-frame clones and lacks some. The data show approximately 300,000 clones, 80% seen once. Here the sequenced sample was PBMCs, taken before ibrutinib treatment. The receptors stem from a human donor with chronic lymphocytic leukemia.

The chain is built from TRBV7-2 and TRBJ2-1, with 8 bases fitting TRBD2. CDR1 is SGHTA, CDR2 FQGNSA, per germline. The CDR3 loop spans 16 amino acids. Trimming removed 3 bases from V and 5 bases from J; junction bases left unmatched: 9. CDR3 DNA sequence: TGTGCCAGCAGCTTGTGGCTAGCGGGCCCGAACAATGAGCAGTTCTTC. Its protein product is CASSLWLAGPNNEQFF.

V gene TRBV15 combines with J gene TRBJ2-5; 8 bases map to TRBD2. The CDR3 length is 14 residues. With V trimmed by 1 base and J by 2 bases, 0 bases remained unmatched. Germline CDR1 is LNHNV and CDR2 is YYDKDF (reference sequence). The DNA for the CDR3 is TGTGCCACCAGCAGAGCGGGAGGGCAAGAGACCCAGTACTTC. It yields the protein CATSRAGGQETQYF.

This clone appeared a single time. The V gene is TRBV6-4, the J gene TRBJ1-2; D uncertain. CDR3 length: 12 amino acids. The V gene's germline CDR1 is MRHNA and CDR2 SNTAGT. The germline V and J ends were trimmed by 0 bases and 5 bases, with 4 bases remaining between them. The CDR3 reads CASSDSGYGYTF. The CDR3 region has the DNA TGTGCCAGCAGTGACTCAGGGTATGGCTACACCTTC.

V usage is TRBV2 and J usage is TRBJ2-7; TRBD1 agrees at 9 bases. The germline V gene has CDR1 SNHLY and CDR2 FYNNEI. With 9 bases clipped from V and 6 bases from J, the junction kept 9 bases outside the gene matches. CDR3 length: 13 residues. CDR3 in DNA: TGTGCCAGTAATCGGGACAGGGAAGGCGAGCAGTACTTC. Protein product: CASNRDREGEQYF.

The gene calls are TRBV4-3 and TRBJ1-2; D gene ambiguous. This CDR3 contains 13 residues. V lost 0 bases, J lost 8 bases, and 10 bases lay in between. Germline V gene lookup returns CDR1 LGHNA and CDR2 YSLEER. CDR3 bases: TGCGCCAGCAGCCAAGATATATCGCCCGGCTACACCTTC. Its translation is CASSQDISPGYTF.

The genes are TRBV19 and TRBJ1-5; D gene uncertain. CDR1 LNHDA and CDR2 SQIVND come from the germline V gene (reference sequence). CDR3 size: 16 residues. Trimming shortened V by 3 bases and J by 2 bases, and 14 bases separated the two germline ends. The CDR3 nucleotides read TGTGCCAGTAGTATGGTAGGGTTGTCGGGCAATCAGCCCCAGCATTTT. This codes for CASSMVGLSGNQPQHF.

The chain carries TRBV28 and TRBJ2-7; TRBD1 aligns across 7 bases. Germline lookup yields CDR1 MDHEN and CDR2 SYDVKM. The V and J ends lost 4 bases and 2 bases, in that order; junction bases with no gene match: 14. This CDR3 comprises 17 residues. Written as DNA, the CDR3 is TGTGCCAGCAGTTCCTACCCGGGACAGCTGACAACCTACGAGCAGTACTTC. Translating gives CASSSYPGQLTTYEQYF.

DNA for the CDR3: TGCGCCAGCAGCTTGGTTTTGGGGGGTCAAACAGATACGCAGTATTTT. It specifies CASSLVLGGQTDTQYF. The rearrangement joins TRBV5-1 to TRBJ2-3; D is perhaps TRBD2 (6 bases). V shed 0 bases and J shed 3 bases, with 14 bases lying between them. The CDR3 totals 16 residues. Germline V gene data show CDR1 as SGHRS and CDR2 as YFSETQ. Variable domain in full (rest from reference TRBV5-1 and TRBJ2-3): KAGVTQTPRYLIKTRGQQVTLSCSPISGHRSVSWYQQTPGQGLQFLFEYFSETQRNKGNFPGRFSGRQFSNSRSEMNVSTLELGDSALYLCASSLVLGGQTDTQYFGPGTRLTVL.

The V call is TRBV5-1, the J call TRBJ2-7, with 10 bases identical to TRBD2. With 2 bases clipped from V and 3 bases from J, the junction kept 5 bases outside the gene matches. From germline, CDR1 is SGHRS and CDR2 YFSETQ. CDR3 length equals 15 residues. This chain's CDR3 is CASSFGLADFYEQYF. The DNA for the CDR3 is TGCGCCAGCAGCTTCGGACTAGCGGACTTCTACGAGCAGTACTTC. The full variable domain, with the rest looked up from reference TRBV5-1 and TRBJ2-7, is KAGVTQTPRYLIKTRGQQVTLSCSPISGHRSVSWYQQTPGQGLQFLFEYFSETQRNKGNFPGRFSGRQFSNSRSEMNVSTLELGDSALYLCASSFGLADFYEQYFGPGTRLTVT.

The CDR3 DNA follows: TGTGCCAGTAGTCCGCGGGACAGGGCTGAAGCTTTCTTT. Protein sequence: CASSPRDRAEAFF. The chain combines TRBV19 with TRBJ1-1; TRBD1 matches 9 bases. Germline V gene data show CDR1 as LNHDA and CDR2 as SQIVND (reference sequence). This CDR3 has 13 residues. Trimming removed 5 bases from V and 6 bases from J; junction bases left unmatched: 4.

At least ten counts were recorded for this clone. The V and J genes are TRBV5-6 and TRBJ2-4; a possible D gene is TRBD1 (5 bases). The V and J ends lost 4 bases and 1 base respectively, with 12 bases between them. The CDR3 is 15 amino acids. CDR1 and CDR2 (germline): SGHDT, YYEEEE. As DNA, the CDR3 is TGTGCCAGCAGCGCTGCTACAGGCGCCAAAAACATTCAGTACTTC. This sequence encodes CASSAATGAKNIQYF.

This clone was observed a single time. The chain is built from TRBV9 and TRBJ2-7; D may be TRBD2 (5 bases). Germline V gives CDR1 SGDLS, CDR2 YYNGEE. V shed 4 bases and J shed 0 bases, with 14 bases lying between them. This CDR3 has 15 amino acids. The CDR3 here is CASSLGRGSSYEQYF. The DNA for the CDR3 is TGTGCCAGCAGCCTCGGAAGAGGGAGCTCCTACGAGCAGTACTTC.

This chain connects TRBV5-6 to TRBJ2-3, with D possibly called TRBD1 or TRBD2 (5 bases each). V lost 2 bases to trimming and J lost 4 bases, with 26 bases between them. CDR3 length equals 19 residues. Germline V gives CDR1 SGHDT, CDR2 YYEEEE. In DNA form, the CDR3 reads TGTGCCAGCAGCTTTTCTCCCGGGGCCAAGCCCCTGGCCCCAGATACGCAGTATTTT. Protein: CASSFSPGAKPLAPDTQYF.

The chain employs TRBV6-5 and TRBJ2-1; TRBD2 aligns across 9 bases. V was clipped by 5 bases and J by 7 bases; unmatched bases: 9. CDR1 MNHEY and CDR2 SVGAGI come from the germline V gene. CDR3 length equals 15 residues. The CDR3 spells CASSKIAGALNEQFF. The CDR3 DNA follows: TGTGCCAGCAGTAAGATAGCGGGAGCCCTAAATGAGCAGTTCTTC.

For the CDR3, the DNA is TGTGCCAGCAGTGACCTGCGGGACAGGGTAGCCGGGGAGCTGTTTTTT. It is translated as CASSDLRDRVAGELFF. The J gene is TRBJ2-2, the V gene TRBV6-1; 9 bases line up with TRBD1. Trimming took 3 bases from V and 6 from J; bases not matched to a gene: 8. CDR3 size: 16 residues. Germline-derived CDR1 and CDR2 are MNHNS and SASEGT.